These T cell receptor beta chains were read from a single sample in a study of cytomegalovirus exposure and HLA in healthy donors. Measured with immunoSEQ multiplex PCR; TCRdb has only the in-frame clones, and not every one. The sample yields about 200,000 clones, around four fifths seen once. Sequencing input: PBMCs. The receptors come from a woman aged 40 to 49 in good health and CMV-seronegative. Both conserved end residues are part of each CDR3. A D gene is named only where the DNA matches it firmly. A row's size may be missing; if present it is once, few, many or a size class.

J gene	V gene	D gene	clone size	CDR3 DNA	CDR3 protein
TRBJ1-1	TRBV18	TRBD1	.	TGTGCCAGCTCACCTGCACCCCCGGGGACAGCTTTCGAAGCTTTCTTT	CASSPAPPGTAFEAFF
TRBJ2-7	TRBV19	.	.	TGTGCCAGTAGTCTCAGGGACACTACCTCCTACGAGCAGTACTTC	CASSLRDTTSYEQYF
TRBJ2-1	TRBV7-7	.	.	TGTGCTAGCAGTTTCGACAGGACTGGTGAGCAGTTCTTC	CASSFDRTGEQFF
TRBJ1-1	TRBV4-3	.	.	TGCGCCAGCAGCCAAGGGCTGCGGGGTTCGTACACTGAAGCTTTCTTT	CASSQGLRGSYTEAFF
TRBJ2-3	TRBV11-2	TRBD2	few	TGTGCCAGCAGCCGTAGCGGGGGGAGCACAGATACGCAGTATTTT	CASSRSGGSTDTQYF
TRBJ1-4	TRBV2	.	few	TGTGCCAGCAACCAGTTTGCAACTAATGAAAAACTGTTTTTT	CASNQFATNEKLFF
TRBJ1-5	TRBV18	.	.	TGTGCCAGCTCACCATCGGCCTACTATAGCAATCAGCCCCAGCATTTT	CASSPSAYYSNQPQHF
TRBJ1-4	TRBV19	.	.	TGTGCCAGTGCCGGATGGGCAGCGCGGGGTGAAAAACTGTTTTTT	CASAGWAARGEKLFF
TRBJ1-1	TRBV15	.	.	TGTGCCACCAGCATCACAGGGTACAACACTGAAGCTTTCTTT	CATSITGYNTEAFF
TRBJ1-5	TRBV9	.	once	TGTGCCAGCAGCGTAGATCCGGGTCCGGGGTTAGGCCCCCAGCATTTT	CASSVDPGPGLGPQHF
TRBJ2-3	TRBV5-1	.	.	TGCGCCAGCAGCCCGACGGGAGACAACACAGATACGCAGTATTTT	CASSPTGDNTDTQYF